Shown below are 32 T cell receptor beta chains from a single sample sequenced in a study of monozygotic twins with inflammatory bowel disease. No DNA is given; TCRdb re-called the 5' RACE reads and lists each CDR3 protein once. This sample's clone table lists fewer than 550,000 distinct CDR3 sequences. The specimen was blood. These receptors came from a human donor with ulcerative colitis or Crohn's disease, or a healthy co-twin of an affected twin (not recorded which).

The CDR3 protein is CASSQTGTGANEQFF. This chain links TRBV6-1 with TRBJ2-1; TCRdb lists TRBD1, though no DNA is available to test this call. The V gene's germline CDR1 is MNHNS and CDR2 SASEGT. The CDR3 consists of 15 residues.

V gene TRBV5-1 combines with J gene TRBJ1-5; the D gene TCRdb calls, TRBD1, cannot be checked with no DNA. Germline loops: CDR1 SGHRS, CDR2 YFSETQ. CDR3 length: 15 amino acids. The CDR3 is CASSLSGQGNQPQHF.

V is TRBV29-1 and J is TRBJ1-6; TCRdb's assignment of TRBD1 cannot be checked, as there is no DNA. The CDR3 runs to 14 residues. Germline V gene sequence: CDR1 SQVTM, CDR2 ANQGSEA. This chain's CDR3 is CSASWGSSNSPLHF.

The V call is TRBV28, the J call TRBJ2-3. The CDR3 extends over 15 amino acids. The V gene's germline CDR1 is MDHEN and CDR2 SYDVKM. CDR3 protein: CASSPSRNLGNTQYF.

The gene calls are TRBV9 and TRBJ2-1; TCRdb names TRBD2, which stays unverified in the absence of DNA. The germline V gene has CDR1 SGDLS and CDR2 YYNGEE. This CDR3 is built from 16 residues. CDR3 loop: CASSALAGGRLNEQFF. Variable domain in full (rest from reference TRBV9 and TRBJ2-1): DSGVTQTPKHLITATGQRVTLRCSPRSGDLSVYWYQQSLDQGLQFLIQYYNGEERAKGNILERFSAQQFPDLHSELNLSSLELGDSALYFCASSALAGGRLNEQFFGPGTRLTVL.

The chain has TRBV3-1 and TRBJ1-2. This CDR3 has 15 amino acids. Germline lookup yields CDR1 LGHDT and CDR2 YNNKEL (reference sequence). The chain's CDR3 is CASSQGTGLGSGYTF.

V gene TRBV6-1 combines with J gene TRBJ2-1; TCRdb returns TRBD1, unconfirmable since there is no DNA. Germline V gene data show CDR1 as MNHNS and CDR2 as SASEGT. The CDR3 has 16 residues. CDR3 region: CASRPPAGQGLDEHFF.

The rearrangement uses TRBV7-2 and TRBJ2-1; TCRdb selects TRBD2, and the lack of DNA leaves this call unchecked. In germline, CDR1 is SGHTA, CDR2 FQGNSA. The CDR3 runs 16 residues. CDR3 protein: CASSSRTSGDDNEQFF. The full variable domain, completed using reference TRBV7-2 and TRBJ2-1, is GAGVSQSPSNKVTEKGKDVELRCDPISGHTALYWYRQSLGQGLEFLIYFQGNSAPDKSGLPSDRFSAERTGGSVSTLTIQRTQQEDSAVYLCASSSRTSGDDNEQFFGPGTRLTVL.

The chain uses TRBV7-2 and TRBJ1-1. Germline V gene lookup returns CDR1 SGHTA and CDR2 FQGNSA. This CDR3 comprises 14 residues. The CDR3 sequence is CASSLTHMNAEAFF. Full variable domain (outside the CDR3, taken from reference TRBV7-2 and TRBJ1-1): GAGVSQSPSNKVTEKGKDVELRCDPISGHTALYWYRQSLGQGLEFLIYFQGNSAPDKSGLPSDRFSAERTGGSVSTLTIQRTQQEDSAVYLCASSLTHMNAEAFFGQGTRLTVV.

This chain links TRBV5-1 with TRBJ2-1; TCRdb gives TRBD1 as the D gene, but with no DNA this cannot be confirmed. The CDR3 consists of 16 residues. Per germline, CDR1 SGHRS and CDR2 YFSETQ. This CDR3 reads CASSGGGTGEKNEQFF.

The chain links TRBV5-6 to TRBJ2-5. CDR3 size: 16 residues. The V gene's germline CDR1 is SGHDT and CDR2 YYEEEE. CDR3 region: CASSFSRSAGQETQYF.

The rearrangement links TRBV12-3 or TRBV12-4 to TRBJ1-1; TCRdb selects TRBD1, and the lack of DNA leaves this call unchecked. CDR3 length equals 13 residues. CDR3 residues: CASRRQGSTEAFF.

The chain employs TRBV2 and TRBJ1-1. The CDR3 loop spans 13 amino acids. From germline, CDR1 is SNHLY and CDR2 FYNNEI. CDR3 amino acids: CASTEEMNTEAFF.

The gene calls are TRBV7-6 and TRBJ2-1; the TRBD1 assignment by TCRdb is unverifiable without DNA. The CDR3 totals 14 residues. Germline V gene sequence: CDR1 SGHVS, CDR2 FNYEAQ. Here the CDR3 reads CASSQRGAYNEQFF.

The CDR3 protein is CASSIARGALHF. This sequence joins TRBV19 and TRBJ1-6; TCRdb proposes TRBD1, but this gene call is untestable without DNA. From germline, CDR1 is LNHDA and CDR2 SQIVND (reference sequence). This CDR3 is 12 amino acids long.

The CDR3 here is CASSLTSSQETQYF. The rearrangement uses TRBV2 and TRBJ2-5; the TRBD2 assignment by TCRdb is unverifiable without DNA. CDR3 size: 14 residues. CDR1 and CDR2 (germline): SNHLY, FYNNEI.

This chain connects TRBV7-9 to TRBJ2-1; TCRdb designates TRBD1, a call that cannot be tested without DNA. Germline V gene lookup returns CDR1 SEHNR and CDR2 FQNEAQ (reference sequence). CDR3 length equals 14 residues. Here the CDR3 reads CASSPLGSYNEQFF.

This chain uses TRBV12-3 or TRBV12-4 with TRBJ2-3. This CDR3 has 13 residues. CDR3 residues: CASISDPTDTQYF.

The CDR3 loop is CSAKGRGYEQYF. This chain links TRBV20-1 with TRBJ2-7; the D call from TCRdb, TRBD1, cannot be confirmed without DNA. Germline CDR1 and CDR2: DFQATT and SNEGSKA (reference sequence). The CDR3 runs 12 residues.

This chain joins TRBV2 and TRBJ1-1; checking the TCRdb D call of TRBD1 is not possible without DNA. The CDR3 consists of 14 residues. CDR1 and CDR2 (germline): SNHLY, FYNNEI. CDR3 loop: CASRAPEVVPEAFF.

The chain employs TRBV2 and TRBJ2-1. Germline V gene data show CDR1 as SNHLY and CDR2 as FYNNEI. The CDR3 consists of 16 residues. CDR3 loop: CASIRSDIRSYNEQFF.

This rearrangement joins TRBV7-2 to TRBJ1-3. The CDR3 length is 15 residues. The germline CDR1 and CDR2 sequences are SGHTA and FQGNSA. CDR3 sequence reads: CASSLTGEGGNTIYF.

CDR3 sequence reads: CASSVGLAGVYEQYF. This chain uses TRBV9 with TRBJ2-7. The CDR3 sequence is 15 residues long. The germline CDR1 and CDR2 sequences are SGDLS and YYNGEE.

The chain employs TRBV5-6 and TRBJ2-1; TCRdb names TRBD2, which stays unverified in the absence of DNA. This CDR3 comprises 16 residues. The germline V gene has CDR1 SGHDT and CDR2 YYEEEE. The CDR3 reads CASSESPTGSKDEQFF.

The gene calls are TRBV12-3 or TRBV12-4 and TRBJ2-3. This CDR3 region has 15 residues. CDR3 sequence reads: CASSLIGSSTDTQYF.

The chain joins TRBV27 to TRBJ1-4; as DNA is missing, the TRBD1 call by TCRdb cannot be tested. Germline V CDR1 and CDR2: MNHEY, SMNVEV (reference sequence). The CDR3 contains 16 residues. Here the CDR3 reads CASRRTGVESNEKLFF.

This chain joins TRBV20-1 and TRBJ2-3; TCRdb outputs TRBD1, but without DNA this stays unchecked. In germline, CDR1 is DFQATT, CDR2 SNEGSKA (reference sequence). The CDR3 is made up of 11 amino acids. This CDR3 reads CIVGGVDTQYF.

This chain uses TRBV7-2 with TRBJ1-5; TCRdb's D call of TRBD1 is untestable without DNA. Germline V gives CDR1 SGHTA, CDR2 FQGNSA. The CDR3 is 15 residues long. CDR3 sequence: CASSMTGGNNQPQHF.

The CDR3 reads CAISEGSLNTGELFF. The chain carries TRBV10-3 and TRBJ2-2. The CDR3 is 15 residues long. Germline lookup yields CDR1 ENHRY and CDR2 SYGVKD.

The chain employs TRBV2 and TRBJ2-3; the D gene TCRdb calls, TRBD1, cannot be checked with no DNA. The CDR3 consists of 15 residues. The germline gives CDR1 SNHLY, CDR2 FYNNEI. The CDR3 is CASSVDRASTDTQYF.

The rearrangement uses TRBV15 and TRBJ2-3; the D call from TCRdb, TRBD2, cannot be confirmed without DNA. The length of the CDR3 is 14 residues. Germline loops: CDR1 LNHNV, CDR2 YYDKDF (reference sequence). CDR3 amino acids: CATSALRGKDTQYF.

This sequence joins TRBV29-1 and TRBJ2-3; absent DNA, TCRdb's TRBD1 call cannot be checked. This CDR3 comprises 14 residues. Germline V gene sequence: CDR1 SQVTM, CDR2 ANQGSEA. The CDR3 loop reads CSVVNRKLTDTQYF.